This entry is about one T cell receptor beta chain. Its antigen remains unidentified. At the time of sampling, donors were nominally healthy, though unrecorded immune exposures were likely. These data come from a study of cytomegalovirus exposure and HLA in healthy donors. Overall study: Inside one of the first data releases sat tens of millions of unique TCRs taken from HLA-typed donors. Findings and caveats of the study: When presence/absence was analysed, sequencing depth was taken to be roughly uniform across donors. TRBV6-2, TRBV6-3 and some other V segments were unresolvable in 87-base-pair reads.

PCR was performed using 60 Vbeta and 13 Jbeta primers. This table comes from immunoSEQ multiplex PCR, and its TCRdb copy is limited to in-frame clones, with some not included. The sample contains fewer than 200,000 clones, approximately 80% of which appear only once. The CDR3 covers 15 residues. V was shortened by 4 bases and J by 1 base, with 14 bases between the two germline ends. Germline CDR1 SGDLS, CDR2 YYNGEE. The receptor's source is a woman aged 18-29 years in good health and CMV-seronegative. This chain connects TRBV9 to TRBJ1-1, with D possibly being TRBD1 (5 bases). The material sequenced was PBMCs. CDR3 sequence reads: CASSQTTGRNTEAFF. The CDR3 DNA is TGTGCCAGCAGCCAAACTACAGGTCGGAACACTGAAGCTTTCTTT.